This T cell receptor beta chain was captured by sequencing in a study of shared clonotypes between healthy human individuals. Study-wide results and limits: Rarefaction demonstrated incomplete sorted-subset sequencing despite large depth.

Germline CDR1 is SGHAT and CDR2 is FQNNGV. Deletions cut 4 bases from V and 1 base from J, with 8 bases between. This CDR3 region has 13 residues. The naive CD8 subset, CD45RO-negative cells positively selected for CCR7, excluded terminally differentiated effector memory CD45RA+ cells. This clone has just a few counts. Antigen unknown. Other nucleotide sequences in the sample specify the same CDR3. Produced via immunoSEQ multiplex PCR; TCRdb's table is partial and in-frame only. The data show under 2,000,000 clones, with about 95% seen just once and roughly 1% held by the top ten. This chain uses TRBV11-2 with TRBJ2-7; the D gene is possibly TRBD1 (5 bases). Sequences were obtained from naive CD8+ T cells sorted from blood. This TCR derives from a man aged 18 to 35 in good health. This CDR3 is CASSSDSSYEQYF. CDR3 bases: TGTGCCAGCAGCTCCGACAGTTCCTACGAGCAGTACTTC.